This TCR beta chain was captured by sequencing in a study of T cell responses to AZD1222 COVID-19 vaccine. Findings and caveats of the study: Reportedly, nearly half of unique spike TCRs recognized epitopes outside B.1.351/B.1.1.7 mutations. It was only after the peak T cell response that any repertoires were sampled. Vaccine-associated CD4 TCRs ranged over spike, dominating at 160-218 and 743-854. Only a handful of AZD1222 recipients were seropositive at baseline.

In germline, CDR1 is MNHEY, CDR2 SMNVEV (reference sequence). The V gene lost 3 bases and the J gene lost 2 bases, with 15 bases spanning the gap. The CDR3 has 16 residues. About this clone: Its target is not known.

Method: immunoSEQ multiplex PCR; TCRdb's copy keeps in-frame clones and lacks some. The data contain 90,000 to 120,000 clones, roughly 90% of them singletons. The chain links TRBV27 to TRBJ2-3; possibly TRBD2 for D (5 bases). Sequenced here: peripheral blood, sampled on day 0 of AZD1222 vaccination. This TCR was sampled from an adult in good health. For the CDR3, the DNA is TGTGCCAGCAGTTTTCGTTCCGCGGGCAACACAGATACGCAGTATTTT. Residues: CASSFRSAGNTDTQYF.